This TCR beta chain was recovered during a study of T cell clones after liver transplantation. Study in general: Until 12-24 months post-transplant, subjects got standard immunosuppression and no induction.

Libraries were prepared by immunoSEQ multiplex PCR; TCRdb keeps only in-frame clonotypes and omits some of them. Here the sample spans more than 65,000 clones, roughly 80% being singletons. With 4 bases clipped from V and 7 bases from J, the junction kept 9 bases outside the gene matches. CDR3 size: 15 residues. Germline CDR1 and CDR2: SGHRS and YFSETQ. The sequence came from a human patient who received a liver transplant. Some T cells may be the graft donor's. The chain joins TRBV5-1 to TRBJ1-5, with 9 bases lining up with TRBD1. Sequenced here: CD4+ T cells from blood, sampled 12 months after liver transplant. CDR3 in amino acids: CASSTTGGADQPQHF. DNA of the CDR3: TGCGCCAGCAGCACCACAGGGGGCGCTGACCAGCCCCAGCATTTT. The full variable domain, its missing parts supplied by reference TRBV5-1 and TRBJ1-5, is KAGVTQTPRYLIKTRGQQVTLSCSPISGHRSVSWYQQTPGQGLQFLFEYFSETQRNKGNFPGRFSGRQFSNSRSEMNVSTLELGDSALYLCASSTTGGADQPQHFGDGTRLSIL.